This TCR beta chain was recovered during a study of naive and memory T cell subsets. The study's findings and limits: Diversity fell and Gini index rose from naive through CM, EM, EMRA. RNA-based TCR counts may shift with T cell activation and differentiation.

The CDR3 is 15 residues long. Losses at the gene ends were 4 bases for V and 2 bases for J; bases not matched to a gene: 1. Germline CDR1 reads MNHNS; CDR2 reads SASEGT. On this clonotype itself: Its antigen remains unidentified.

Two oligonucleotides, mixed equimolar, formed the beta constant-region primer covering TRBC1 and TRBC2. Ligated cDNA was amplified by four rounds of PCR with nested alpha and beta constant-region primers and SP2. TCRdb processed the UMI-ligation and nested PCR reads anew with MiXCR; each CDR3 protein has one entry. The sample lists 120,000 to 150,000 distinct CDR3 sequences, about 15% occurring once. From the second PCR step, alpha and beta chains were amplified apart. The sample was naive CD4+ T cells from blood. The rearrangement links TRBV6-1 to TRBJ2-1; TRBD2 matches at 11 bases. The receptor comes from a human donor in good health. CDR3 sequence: CASSVLAGAYNEQFF. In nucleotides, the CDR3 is TGTGCCAGCAGTGTACTAGCGGGGGCCTACAATGAGCAGTTCTTC.